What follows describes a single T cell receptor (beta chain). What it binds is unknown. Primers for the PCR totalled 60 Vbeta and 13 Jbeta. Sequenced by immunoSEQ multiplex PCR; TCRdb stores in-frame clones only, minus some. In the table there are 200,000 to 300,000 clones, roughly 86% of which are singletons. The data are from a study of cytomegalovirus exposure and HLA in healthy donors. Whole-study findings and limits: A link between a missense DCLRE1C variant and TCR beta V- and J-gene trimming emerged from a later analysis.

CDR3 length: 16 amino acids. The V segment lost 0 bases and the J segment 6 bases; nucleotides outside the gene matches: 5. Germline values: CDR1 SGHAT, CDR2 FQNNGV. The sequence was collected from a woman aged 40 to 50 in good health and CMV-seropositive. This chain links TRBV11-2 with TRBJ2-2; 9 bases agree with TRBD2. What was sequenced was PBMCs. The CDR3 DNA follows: TGTGCCAGCAGCTTAGAGTTAGCGGGAGTACCCGGGGAGCTGTTTTTT. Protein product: CASSLELAGVPGELFF. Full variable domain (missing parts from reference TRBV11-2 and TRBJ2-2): EAGVAQSPRYKIIEKRQSVAFWCNPISGHATLYWYQQILGQGPKLLIQFQNNGVVDDSQLPKDRFSAERLKGVDSTLKIQPAKLEDSAVYLCASSLELAGVPGELFFGEGSRLTVL.